These 14 T cell receptor beta chains originate from one sample sequenced in a study of response to subunit inactivated influenza vaccine. TCRdb recomputed calls from the RT-PCR reads with MiXCR, one row per CDR3 protein. There are roughly 700,000 distinct CDR3 sequences in the sample; about 14% occur only once, and 6% to 8% lies in the top ten. The input for sequencing was PBMCs from blood, taken 14 days before vaccination. The source of these receptors is a man over 45 who received an inactivated influenza vaccine.

The table lists this clonotype with a few counts. CDR3 sequence: CASSDKFHRGGYEQYF. CDR3 DNA sequence: TGTGCCAGCAGCGATAAGTTTCACCGGGGTGGATACGAGCAGTACTTC. This chain uses TRBV28 with TRBJ2-7, with a tentative D call TRBD2 (5 bases). The V end was cut by 6 bases, the J end by 4 bases, with 22 bases between. CDR3 length: 16 residues. Germline CDR1 reads MDHEN; CDR2 reads SYDVKM.

The V call is TRBV27, the J call TRBJ2-2; no clear D. CDR1 and CDR2 from the germline V gene are MNHEY and SMNVEV (reference sequence). There are 15 residues in the CDR3. V was cut by 4 bases and J by 4 bases, with 13 bases left in between. The CDR3 DNA is TGTGCCAGCAGTTCCCTCCCGCGACCCACCGGGGAGCTGTTTTTT. Translation: CASSSLPRPTGELFF.

The chain is built from TRBV12-3 or TRBV12-4 and TRBJ2-7; 9 nucleotides line up with TRBD1. The junction had 9 bases not matched to a gene; V was cut back by 5 bases and J by 4 bases. This CDR3 has 15 amino acids. The CDR3 nucleotides are TGTGCCAGCAGTAACCCTAACAGGGGGCCTTACGAGCAGTACTTC. It translates to CASSNPNRGPYEQYF.

The rearrangement joins TRBV9 to TRBJ2-1; D is unclear. Deletions cut 0 bases from V and 4 bases from J, with 8 bases between. Per germline, CDR1 SGDLS and CDR2 YYNGEE. The length of the CDR3 is 14 residues. CDR3: CASSVDNPYNEQFF. Here the CDR3 DNA reads TGTGCCAGCAGCGTAGACAACCCATACAATGAGCAGTTCTTC. The full variable domain, in which reference TRBV9 and TRBJ2-1 provide the parts outside the CDR3, is DSGVTQTPKHLITATGQRVTLRCSPRSGDLSVYWYQQSLDQGLQFLIQYYNGEERAKGNILERFSAQQFPDLHSELNLSSLELGDSALYFCASSVDNPYNEQFFGPGTRLTVL.

In nucleotides, the CDR3 is TGTGCCAGCTCCGTTATAGGGACAGGGGGCAGCGAGCAGTACTTC. Protein: CASSVIGTGGSEQYF. The rearrangement links TRBV7-9 to TRBJ2-7; 12 bases match TRBD1. Germline V gene data show CDR1 as SEHNR and CDR2 as FQNEAQ (reference sequence). V was pared by 8 bases and J by 6 bases, with 11 bases of the junction left unmatched. CDR3 length equals 15 residues.

The chain couples TRBV19 to TRBJ1-2, with 9 bases fitting TRBD1. V lost 10 bases and J lost 8; bases outside the gene matches: 11. The CDR3 spans 13 residues. Per germline, CDR1 LNHDA and CDR2 SQIVND (reference sequence). In DNA, the CDR3 is TGTGCCACTTATCCGGGACAGGGTGAGGGCTACACCTTC. Its protein is CATYPGQGEGYTF.

This clonotype was counted ten times or more. J is TRBJ2-5 and V is TRBV28; 16 bases are a match to TRBD2. The V segment lost 5 bases and the J segment 4 bases; nucleotides outside the gene matches: 13. Germline CDR1 is MDHEN and CDR2 is SYDVKM. CDR3 length: 19 amino acids. This chain's CDR3 is CASSAVGTSGGAFRETQYF. The CDR3 coding sequence is TGTGCCAGCAGTGCGGTCGGGACTAGCGGGGGGGCATTTAGAGAGACCCAGTACTTC.

The J gene is TRBJ2-1, the V gene TRBV20-1, with D possibly matching TRBD2 (6 bases). This CDR3 is built from 15 residues. V dropped 6 bases and J dropped 5 bases, with 20 bases sitting between them. CDR1 and CDR2 (germline): DFQATT, SNEGSKA (reference sequence). CDR3 sequence reads: CSAWAGSSYHNEQFF. DNA for the CDR3: TGCAGTGCCTGGGCGGGATCTAGCTACCACAATGAGCAGTTCTTC.

This clonotype came up a few times. The chain recombines TRBV29-1 with TRBJ2-1, with 14 bases lining up with TRBD2. The ends lost 2 bases at V and 6 bases at J; junction bases unmatched: 6. Germline V gives CDR1 SQVTM, CDR2 ANQGSEA. The CDR3 is 16 residues long. The CDR3 region has the DNA TGCAGCGTTGAACGGGTCGGGACTAGCGGGAGCAATGAGCAGTTCTTC. This translates into CSVERVGTSGSNEQFF.

This clonotype was observed a few times. This chain joins TRBV10-3 and TRBJ2-7; a weak D match, TRBD2 (7 bases). V lost 9 bases and J lost 0, with 9 bases in between. The CDR3 extends over 12 amino acids. The germline V gene encodes CDR1 ENHRY and CDR2 SYGVKD. The CDR3 region has the DNA TGTGCCATGGGGGGGGCCTCCTACGAGCAGTACTTC. Residues: CAMGGASYEQYF.

The table lists this clonotype with a few counts. The chain links TRBV7-9 to TRBJ1-2; D ambiguous. Looked up from germline, CDR1 is SEHNR and CDR2 is FQNEAQ (reference sequence). The CDR3 contains 12 residues. Trimming pared 5 bases from V and 2 bases from J, leaving 6 bases between. The CDR3 DNA reads TGTGCCAGCAGCCGGGTAAACTATGGCTACACCTTC. It yields the protein CASSRVNYGYTF.

The chain is built from TRBV20-1 and TRBJ2-3; the match to TRBD2 covers 8 bases. With 0 bases clipped from V and 4 bases from J, the junction kept 6 bases outside the gene matches. Germline lookup yields CDR1 DFQATT and CDR2 SNEGSKA (reference sequence). This CDR3 has 15 amino acids. The CDR3 spells CSARDGTSSADTQYF. CDR3 DNA: TGCAGTGCTAGAGACGGGACTAGTTCAGCAGATACGCAGTATTTT.

This clonotype was detected only a few times. V is TRBV10-2 and J is TRBJ2-7, with D unclear. Germline V gene data show CDR1 as WSHSY and CDR2 as SAAADI. The CDR3 runs 14 residues. The ends were cut back, 10 bases at V and 0 bases at J, with 16 bases in the middle. This chain's CDR3 is CATGDRRSSYEQYF. In nucleotides, the CDR3 is TGCGCCACTGGGGATCGGCGGAGCTCCTACGAGCAGTACTTC.

The V call is TRBV11-2, the J call TRBJ2-1, with D perhaps given as TRBD1 or TRBD2 (5 bases each). CDR1 and CDR2 (germline): SGHAT, FQNNGV. This CDR3 has 15 amino acids. Trimming removed 5 bases at V and 8 bases at J, with 19 bases between. The CDR3 loop reads CASSQLTGASDEQFF. Written as DNA, the CDR3 is TGTGCCAGCAGCCAGCTTACCGGGGCGTCGGATGAGCAGTTCTTC.